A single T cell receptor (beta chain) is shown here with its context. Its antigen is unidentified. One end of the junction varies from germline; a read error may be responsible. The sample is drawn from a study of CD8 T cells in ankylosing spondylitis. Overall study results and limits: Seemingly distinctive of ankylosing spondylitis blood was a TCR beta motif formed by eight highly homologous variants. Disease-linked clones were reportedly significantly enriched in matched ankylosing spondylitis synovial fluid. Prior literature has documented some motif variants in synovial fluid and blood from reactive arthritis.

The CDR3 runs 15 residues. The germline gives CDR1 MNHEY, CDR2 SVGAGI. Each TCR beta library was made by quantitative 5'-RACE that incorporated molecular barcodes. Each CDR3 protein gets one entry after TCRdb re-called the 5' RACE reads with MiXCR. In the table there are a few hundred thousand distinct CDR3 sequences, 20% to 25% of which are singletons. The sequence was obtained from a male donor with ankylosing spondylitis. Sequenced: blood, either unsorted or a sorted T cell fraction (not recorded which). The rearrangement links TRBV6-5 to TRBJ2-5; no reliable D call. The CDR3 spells CAGSYLGRRVETQYF. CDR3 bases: TGTGCCGGCAGTTACCTCGGTCGGAGAGTGGAGACCCAGTACTTC.